This TCR beta chain was recovered during a study of CD8 T cells in ankylosing spondylitis (TCRdb year 2017). For context, the study as a whole: T cell receptor beta repertoires were profiled in healthy donors and ankylosing spondylitis patients so that disease-linked TCR variants could be found. The full study cohort was made up of about two dozen ankylosing spondylitis patients and roughly 100 healthy donors. Peripheral blood was sampled, and synovial fluid was also collected from ankylosing spondylitis patients.

The sequencer was an Illumina HiSeq 2500. TCR beta libraries were prepared by quantitative 5'-RACE with molecular barcodes. The original methods were these. A new computational method based on a probabilistic model of VDJ rearrangement was used to identify disease-linked TCR variants. TCRdb applied fastp at Q25 and MiXCR to the public reads, then kept only in-frame beta chains. One record per CDR3 amino acid sequence lists the most common genes and DNA. The V and J calls reflect TCRdb's pipeline rather than the authors' work. The sample includes fewer than 550,000 distinct CDR3 sequences, with about 5.4% observed a single time. Around 3.5% of the sample belongs to the ten largest clones. What the authors observed across the whole study: Some motif variants were previously reported in synovial fluid and blood of reactive arthritis patients, suggesting common disease-initiation mechanisms. Significant enrichment of the disease-linked clones was reported in matched synovial fluid samples from ankylosing spondylitis patients. A CD8+ phenotype was shown by the disease-linked clones, which were found at relatively low frequencies in peripheral blood. A TCR beta motif of several highly homologous amino acid variants appeared characteristic of blood from ankylosing spondylitis patients.

The CDR3 numbers 13 residues from cysteine through phenylalanine. Of all the DNA, just the CDR3 is kept, 39 bases in frame from base 1. CDR1 and CDR2 are read off the germline V gene as SQVTM and ANQGSEA. V lost 7 bases and J lost 5 bases, and the count of bases not matched to a germline gene is 7. This clonotype was detected many times. The antigen it recognizes is unknown. Base qualities are missing; no much larger clone stands one base away. Sequenced material: blood, either unsorted or a sorted T cell fraction (not recorded which). The TCR was taken from a male donor with ankylosing spondylitis. The chain is encoded by TRBV29-1 joined to TRBJ1-4, with 7 bases aligning to TRBD1. The sequenced DNA is TGCAGCGGAAGGGACAGTCTAAATGAAAAACTGTTTTTT. Translated, this gives CSGRDSLNEKLFF.